Only a few counts were recorded for the clone carrying this TCR beta chain. The antigen is undetermined. CDR1 and CDR2 from the germline V gene are DFQATT and SNEGSKA (reference sequence). Trimming pared 6 bases from V and 10 bases from J, leaving 22 bases between. The CDR3 length is 15 residues. The data derive from a study of post-analysis software for immune sequencing data. Study at large: The courses of disease that were included comprised relapsing-remitting, secondary progressive and progressive-relapsing multiple sclerosis.

Study-wide findings and caveats: Compared with controls, patients showed significantly lower normalized Chao1 diversity. Same-batch samples co-clustered strongly by F measure. Comparison of patients with controls showed about 5 TRBV segments more frequent in patients, TRBV5-6, TRBV5-1 and TRBV20-1 among them.

TCR beta cDNA libraries included unique molecular identifiers. There were roughly 0.95 to 11 million T cells, and about 500,000 cDNA molecules came from them. TCRdb independently ran MiXCR on the PCR reads; one entry per CDR3 protein. This table holds 430,000 or so distinct CDR3 sequences, over 30% found once. This sequence originates from a girl aged 2 to 9 with multiple sclerosis. The V gene is TRBV20-1, the J gene TRBJ1-6; D possibly corresponds to TRBD1 (5 bases). The sequenced sample consisted of blood. The CDR3 DNA reads TGCAGTGCCAAACCTCCGGGACGAATCGGATCACCCCTCCACTTT. It specifies CSAKPPGRIGSPLHF.